The T cell receptor (beta chain) under discussion was sequenced for a study of blood T cell repertoires in COVID-19. Study overall: COVID-19 samples from acute and convalescent phases originated in the United States, Italy and Spain. Sources were T cells, B-cell-depleted T cells, or PBMCs; the material itself was cDNA or gDNA.

Study processing details: It was from reference gene primer amplification that nucleated cell counts were estimated. TCRdb's table, derived via immunoSEQ multiplex PCR, lists solely in-frame clones and lacks some. V, J and clone size reflect that table, while D and trimming were determined from the DNA. The repertoire includes fewer than 200,000 clones, about 75% of them detected once, and roughly 28% sits in the top ten. The germline V gene has CDR1 SGHNT and CDR2 YYREEE (reference sequence). V trimming: 2 bases; J trimming: 8 bases; junction bases outside the gene matches: 7. The CDR3 totals 15 residues.

The sequence derives from a woman in her 70s with acute or convalescent COVID-19. The chain recombines TRBV5-4 with TRBJ2-2; 9 bases fit TRBD2. The source material was peripheral blood. For the CDR3, the DNA is TGTGCCAGCAGCTTTAGCCTAGCGGGAACTGGGGAGCTGTTTTTT. Its protein is CASSFSLAGTGELFF.